The 5 T cell receptor beta chains in this list originate from one sample, sequenced in a study of cytomegalovirus exposure and HLA in healthy donors (dated by TCRdb to about 2017). Libraries were built with the immunoSEQ multiplex PCR assay. A mixture of 60 forward primers for TCR Vbeta segments and 13 reverse primers for TCR Jbeta segments was used in the multiplex PCR. As stored in TCRdb, this immuneACCESS dataset retains in-frame rearrangements with V and J assigned. A fraction of the clones does not appear; measured against another copy, unresolved V genes explain less than half of the discrepancy, and the remainder lacks a known reason. The sample includes 150,000 to 200,000 clones, with roughly 80% observed a single time. 4.9% of the sample is held by the ten biggest clonotypes. Specimen: PBMCs. The source of these receptors is a male donor in good health and CMV-seronegative.

The chain uses TRBV7-6 and TRBJ1-5; TRBD1 agrees at 7 bases. Germline-derived CDR1 and CDR2 are SGHVS and FNYEAQ. This CDR3 is 16 amino acids long. V lost 2 bases and J lost 4; bases outside the gene matches: 8. The CDR3 DNA is TGTGCCAGCAGCTTACGGACAGGACGGGGTAATCAGCCCCAGCATTTT. Its translation: CASSLRTGRGNQPQHF.

The chain is built from TRBV5-1 and TRBJ2-2; 9 bases map to TRBD1. The CDR3 has 15 amino acids. V shed 0 bases and J 4 bases; nucleotides not matched to a gene: 1. Germline CDR1 and CDR2: SGHRS and YFSETQ. CDR3 nucleotides: TGCGCCAGCAGCTTGGTGGACAGGGGCACCGGGGAGCTGTTTTTT. It specifies CASSLVDRGTGELFF.

This chain links TRBV27 with TRBJ2-2; D call uncertain. CDR1 and CDR2 from the germline V gene are MNHEY and SMNVEV (reference sequence). There are 14 residues in the CDR3. Trimming removed 3 bases at V and 5 bases at J, with 10 bases between. DNA for the CDR3: TGTGCCAGCAGTTTTTACAGAGTAACCGGGGAGCTGTTTTTT. Protein product: CASSFYRVTGELFF.

This clone appeared a single time. The V call is TRBV6-1, the J call TRBJ1-2; 8 bases map to TRBD1. Germline trimming cut 7 bases from V and 6 bases from J; bases unmatched to any gene: 4. The CDR3 is 12 amino acids. Per the germline V gene, CDR1 is MNHNS and CDR2 is SASEGT. This chain's CDR3 is CASTRTGNGYTF. CDR3 coding DNA: TGTGCCAGCACCCGGACAGGGAATGGCTACACCTTC.

V gene TRBV12-5 combines with J gene TRBJ1-1; no firm D call. Trimming shortened V by 1 base and J by 3 bases, and 9 bases separated the two germline ends. Germline CDR1 is LGHNT and CDR2 is FRNRAP. The CDR3 covers 14 residues. In nucleotides, the CDR3 is TGTGCTAGTGGTTTGGACAGTCATCACACTGAAGCTTTCTTT. Protein sequence: CASGLDSHHTEAFF.